Included here is one TCR beta chain sequence, with context. The sample's time point: sample taken at primary tumor resection. Patients with untreated early-stage non-small cell lung cancer, numbering roughly 69, were the donors. The authors sequenced whole RNA from tumor, nontumor lung or frozen PBMC without sorting. The data are from a study of spatial heterogeneity in lung cancer. Each CDR3 protein gets one entry after TCRdb re-called the 5' RACE reads with MiXCR. The data hold about 92,000 distinct CDR3 sequences, with about 12% observed a single time. This CDR3 spans 15 amino acids. V was clipped by 0 bases and J by 6 bases; unmatched bases: 8. CDR1 and CDR2 (germline): LGHNA, YNFKEQ.

This material consisted of PBMCs, taken at surgery. The receptor's source is a male donor with early-stage non-small cell lung cancer. The rearrangement uses TRBV4-2 and TRBJ2-7; 7 nucleotides align to TRBD2. The CDR3 DNA reads as TGTGCCAGCAGCCAAGATAAGCGGGACTTGGGCGAGCAGTACTTC. This translates into CASSQDKRDLGEQYF.